The 21 T cell receptor beta chains given below trace back to one sample, sequenced in a study of cytomegalovirus exposure and HLA in healthy donors. PCR was performed using 60 Vbeta and 13 Jbeta primers. Method: immunoSEQ multiplex PCR; TCRdb's copy keeps in-frame clones and lacks some. The repertoire has under 200,000 clones, around 77% of them found once; the top ten carry about 3.4%. Material for sequencing was PBMCs. The receptors were sampled from a female donor in good health and CMV-seronegative.

The chain recombines TRBV9 with TRBJ1-2, with 7 bases lining up with TRBD1. Germline loops: CDR1 SGDLS, CDR2 YYNGEE. After removal of 4 bases from V and 8 bases from J, the junction contained 11 bases not matched to a gene. The CDR3 length is 14 residues. DNA of the CDR3: TGTGCCAGCAGCCCAGAGAGACAGGGAAGCGGCTACACCTTC. Its translation is CASSPERQGSGYTF.

The CDR3 loop reads CASSARQGNTGELFF. The DNA for the CDR3 is TGTGCCAGCAGTGCCCGACAGGGCAACACCGGGGAGCTGTTTTTT. The chain has TRBV25-1 and TRBJ2-2; 7 nucleotides line up with TRBD1. Germline lookup yields CDR1 MGHDK and CDR2 SYGVNS. The CDR3 has 15 residues. The J segment lost 2 bases and the V segment lost 4 bases, leaving 4 bases of the junction unmatched.

V and J are TRBV27 and TRBJ1-2, with 9 bases aligning to TRBD1. The germline CDR1 and CDR2 sequences are MNHEY and SMNVEV (reference sequence). The CDR3 covers 16 residues. The ends lost 5 bases at V and 1 base at J; junction bases unmatched: 8. CDR3 sequence reads: CASSRTGALHNYGYTF. CDR3 nucleotide sequence: TGTGCCAGCAGTAGGACAGGGGCCCTCCATAACTATGGCTACACCTTC.

The V and J genes are TRBV4-3 and TRBJ1-2; 9 nucleotides match TRBD1. V was pared by 2 bases and J by 5 bases, with 9 bases of the junction left unmatched. CDR3 size: 16 residues. Germline V CDR1 and CDR2: LGHNA, YSLEER. CDR3 bases: TGCGCCAGCAGCCAAAGGGTTCCGGGACAGGGATATGGCTACACCTTC. It is translated as CASSQRVPGQGYGYTF.

V usage is TRBV7-8 and J usage is TRBJ1-6; possibly TRBD1 for D (5 bases). This CDR3 has 15 residues. Trimming removed 5 bases from V and 5 bases from J, with 13 bases in between. Germline-derived CDR1 and CDR2 are SGHVS and FQNEAQ. The CDR3 DNA sequence: TGTGCCAGCAGCCCGGGGGGAACCAATAATTCACCCCTCCACTTT. The encoded protein is CASSPGGTNNSPLHF.

J is TRBJ1-1 and V is TRBV28; unclear D gene. The CDR3 covers 13 residues. V lost 2 bases, J lost 5 bases, and 9 bases lay in between. CDR1 and CDR2 from the germline V gene are MDHEN and SYDVKM. CDR3 loop: CASSLPRLTEAFF. CDR3 in DNA: TGTGCCAGCAGTTTACCCAGACTGACTGAAGCTTTCTTT.

The chain is built from TRBV30 and TRBJ2-1; TRBD2 matches 9 bases. V gave up 0 bases and J gave up 10 bases; unmatched junction bases: 7. This CDR3 is 14 amino acids long. Germline V CDR1 and CDR2: GTSNPN, SVGIG (reference sequence). Here the CDR3 reads CAWSVAGGPREQFF. CDR3 DNA: TGTGCCTGGAGTGTGGCGGGAGGGCCAAGGGAGCAGTTCTTC.

This clone was observed a few times. This chain uses TRBV7-6 with TRBJ2-3, with 10 bases lining up with TRBD1. J lost 4 bases, V lost 0 bases, and 7 bases had no gene match. This CDR3 comprises 17 residues. Germline lookup yields CDR1 SGHVS and CDR2 FNYEAQ. The CDR3 protein is CASSLALGTGAPDTQYF. CDR3 DNA: TGTGCCAGCAGCTTAGCGCTTGGGACAGGGGCACCAGATACGCAGTATTTT.

This clone was seen just once. The chain combines TRBV4-1 with TRBJ2-7; no reliable D call. The V end was cut by 4 bases, the J end by 4 bases, with 8 bases between. Germline values: CDR1 MGHRA, CDR2 YSYEKL. The CDR3 runs to 12 residues. Here the CDR3 DNA reads TGCGCCAGCAGCCCGTCGGGTTACGAGCAGTACTTC. Translated, it gives CASSPSGYEQYF.

The V call is TRBV5-4, the J call TRBJ1-1; D ambiguous. Deletions cut 3 bases from V and 3 bases from J, with 12 bases between. The germline V gene encodes CDR1 SGHNT and CDR2 YYREEE (reference sequence). The length of the CDR3 is 14 residues. For the CDR3, the DNA is TGTGCCAGCAGCTACCTCGGGCGGGACACTGAAGCTTTCTTT. It is translated as CASSYLGRDTEAFF.

The chain uses TRBV28 and TRBJ2-4; 7 nucleotides line up with TRBD1. The CDR3 has 16 residues. Germline CDR1 reads MDHEN; CDR2 reads SYDVKM. J was trimmed by 3 bases and V by 3 bases; bases with no gene match: 8. The CDR3 nucleotides are TGTGCCAGCAGTTTTGGGGACAGTTTATACAAAAACATTCAGTACTTC. Amino acids: CASSFGDSLYKNIQYF.

V usage is TRBV6-5 and J usage is TRBJ1-2; 7 nucleotides line up with TRBD1. The V gene's germline CDR1 is MNHEY and CDR2 SVGAGI. V lost 6 bases to trimming and J lost 5 bases; unmatched junction nucleotides: 6. The CDR3 runs 13 residues. The CDR3 DNA reads as TGTGCCAGCAGCCCCGACAGGGCGTATGGCTACACCTTC. It translates to CASSPDRAYGYTF.

This clone was detected once. The chain employs TRBV7-2 and TRBJ2-3, with 10 bases fitting TRBD1. Germline CDR1 SGHTA, CDR2 FQGNSA. The trim removed 5 bases at V and 6 bases at J, leaving 8 bases unmatched. The CDR3 is 15 residues long. The CDR3 region has the DNA TGTGCCAGCAGCAGCCGGACAGGGGGAACTGATACGCAGTATTTT. Protein product: CASSSRTGGTDTQYF.

V is TRBV10-2 and J is TRBJ1-1; 7 nucleotides match TRBD1. The CDR3 runs to 12 residues. Trimming cost V 7 bases and J 5 bases; bases outside gene matches: 4. CDR1 WSHSY and CDR2 SAAADI come from the germline V gene. The CDR3 protein is CASNDRDTEAFF. In nucleotides, the CDR3 is TGCGCCAGCAACGACAGGGATACTGAAGCTTTCTTT.

V usage is TRBV11-2 and J usage is TRBJ2-5; D perhaps matches TRBD1 (6 bases). Trimming took off 3 bases at V and 5 bases at J, with 13 bases between the two ends. CDR3 length: 14 residues. Germline V gene sequence: CDR1 SGHAT, CDR2 FQNNGV. The CDR3, as DNA: TGTGCCAGCAGCTTCCTACAGGGTGGGGAGACCCAGTACTTC. Its protein product is CASSFLQGGETQYF.

In the case of this clone: Just one base apart from a much larger clone, this may be a read error. The V call is TRBV5-6, the J call TRBJ1-1; 8 bases match TRBD1. V shed 4 bases, J shed 0 bases, and the junction held 2 bases outside the gene matches. CDR3 size: 14 residues. Germline-derived CDR1 and CDR2 are SGHDT and YYEEEE. CDR3 residues: CASSLGQVNTEAFF. The CDR3 DNA follows: TGTGCCAGCAGCCTGGGACAGGTGAACACTGAAGCTTTCTTT. The entire variable domain, with the rest obtained from reference TRBV5-6 and TRBJ1-1, is as follows: DAGVTQSPTHLIKTRGQQVTLRCSPKSGHDTVSWYQQALGQGPQFIFQYYEEEERQRGNFPDRFSGHQFPNYSSELNVNALLLGDSALYLCASSLGQVNTEAFFGQGTRLTVV.

The rearrangement links TRBV5-1 to TRBJ2-5, with unresolved D. The germline gives CDR1 SGHRS, CDR2 YFSETQ. The CDR3 spans 14 residues. Trimming took off 2 bases at V and 5 bases at J, with 13 bases between the two ends. The CDR3 DNA reads TGCGCCAGCAGCTTTCGCGGCTCGTGGGAGACCCAGTACTTC. It codes for CASSFRGSWETQYF.

The V and J genes are TRBV11-2 and TRBJ1-2; tentative D call: TRBD1 (6 bases). Trimming removed 2 bases from V and 8 bases from J, with 15 bases in between. Per germline, CDR1 SGHAT and CDR2 FQNNGV. CDR3 length: 14 amino acids. As DNA, the CDR3 is TGTGCCAGCAGCTTATGGCTGGGACAAGGAGGCTACACCTTC. It is translated as CASSLWLGQGGYTF.

The chain uses TRBV6-1 and TRBJ1-1; D may be TRBD1 (6 bases). The CDR3 is 14 amino acids. Germline assignment: CDR1 MNHNS and CDR2 SASEGT. Trimming took 5 bases from V and 0 from J, leaving 10 bases between them. The CDR3 region has the DNA TGTGCCAGCAGTCGACAGGTCCTGAACACTGAAGCTTTCTTT. As protein: CASSRQVLNTEAFF.

The chain joins TRBV9 to TRBJ2-2, with TRBD2 as a possible D gene (5 bases). The CDR3 is 15 amino acids. The V and J ends lost 6 bases and 4 bases respectively, with 16 bases between them. Germline CDR1 SGDLS, CDR2 YYNGEE. This chain's CDR3 is CASNQDPAGTGELFF. As DNA, the CDR3 is TGTGCCAGCAACCAGGACCCGGCGGGCACCGGGGAGCTGTTTTTT. Looking up the rest from reference TRBV9 and TRBJ2-2 gives the full variable domain: DSGVTQTPKHLITATGQRVTLRCSPRSGDLSVYWYQQSLDQGLQFLIQYYNGEERAKGNILERFSAQQFPDLHSELNLSSLELGDSALYFCASNQDPAGTGELFFGEGSRLTVL.

The chain employs TRBV6-1 and TRBJ2-3; tentative D call: TRBD1 (6 bases). The CDR3 runs 15 residues. Germline CDR1 reads MNHNS; CDR2 reads SASEGT. V was trimmed by 2 bases and J by 6 bases, leaving 15 bases between them. The CDR3 protein is CASSELNLGADTQYF. The CDR3 DNA sequence: TGTGCCAGCAGTGAACTGAACCTGGGGGCCGATACGCAGTATTTT.